This T cell receptor (beta chain) is from a study of T-cell memory formation after mild COVID-19 listed by TCRdb under 2021. About the full investigation: TCR sequence clusters from the two donors were found to be largely donor specific. In a couple of donors, T-cell clones that expanded and contracted after mild COVID-19 were tracked by sequencing TCRalpha and TCRbeta repertoires over time. The cohort was made up of two young adult volunteers, one female and one male, who were previously healthy.

This clonotype was seen a handful of times. What this receptor recognizes is not known. Nothing much larger sits one base from this clone, and base qualities are not available. Sequencing took place on an Illumina NovaSeq 6000. cDNA libraries for TCRalpha and TCRbeta were prepared by 5'RACE using constant-segment primers, with sample barcodes and unique molecular identifiers added. Trizol reagent was used to extract RNA from every sample. The libraries were amplified in two PCR steps, and the second step added a second sample barcode and Illumina TruSeq adapters. Sequencing of the libraries was done on an Illumina NovaSeq, producing 2 x 150 bp paired-end reads. Per the original workflow: Demultiplexing of reads and collapsing into UMI-guided consensus sequences were performed with migec v1.2.7. With mixcr v2.1.11, UMI consensuses were aligned to TRA and TRB V and J templates and assembled into clonotypes. A clonotype was counted as expanded or contracted only if both edgeR and NoisET called the change significant, with noise models trained on biological replicates. For edgeR calls, the thresholds were a false discovery rate-adjusted p below 0.01 and a log2 fold-change of 1. As an exploratory analysis of dynamics, PCA with hierarchical clustering was applied to max-normalized trajectories of the 1000 most abundant clonotypes. Each responding clone was given a CD4 or CD8 phenotype based on the CD4+ and CD8+ repertoires, which had been sequenced separately. TCRdb reprocessing: public reads trimmed at Q25 with fastp, clones called with MiXCR, in-frame beta chains kept. Rows with a matching CDR3 protein are joined into one entry that keeps the most common DNA and genes. The V and J calls were not made by the authors but by TCRdb's processing. The sample profile shows roughly 600,000 distinct CDR3 sequences; about a sixth of them were found once. The ten largest clonotypes hold 12% of the sample.

Ficoll-Paque density gradient centrifugation was used to isolate PBMCs. Paper-wide results and their limitations: The study covered only two mild cases, and larger cohorts including severe cases with pre-infection samples were considered necessary. Whether the second-wave clones peaking on day 37 were SARS-CoV-2 specific was not confirmed. Contracting CD4+ clones were found mainly in CM and EM memory subsets, while CD8+ clones were enriched in EMRA. Clones that contracted from day 15 to 85 showed balanced CD4/CD8 phenotypes, whereas a second wave of clones that expanded from day 15 to 37 leaned towards CD4+. Some responding clones were detected in pre-infection memory, suggesting pre-existing cross-reactive memory T cells joined the SARS-CoV-2 response.

The CDR3, cysteine through phenylalanine, is 15 amino acids long. Only the CDR3 DNA is retained, 45 bases long and in frame from the first base. The germline ends are 14 bases apart after V is trimmed by 4 bases and J by 2 bases. The germline V gene sets CDR1 to SGDLS and CDR2 to YYNGEE. The receptor was derived from an adult woman who had mild COVID-19 (a few samples of this study predate the infection). The sample titles of this study are shuffled in the database, so cell type and time point are left out; the donor was told from shared clones. The chain employs TRBV9 and TRBJ2-3; TRBD1 is a weak D gene call, 6 bases matching. The material sequenced was PBMCs or a T cell subset sorted from them (not recorded which). CDR3 protein: CASSTETGDTDTQYF. The DNA sequence reads TGTGCCAGCAGCACGGAGACAGGAGACACAGATACGCAGTATTTT. The CDR3, completed at both ends by the reference TRBV9 and TRBJ2-3 genes, gives the full variable domain DSGVTQTPKHLITATGQRVTLRCSPRSGDLSVYWYQQSLDQGLQFLIQYYNGEERAKGNILERFSAQQFPDLHSELNLSSLELGDSALYFCASSTETGDTDTQYFGPGTRLTVL.